This TCR beta chain comes out of a study of T cell responses to AZD1222 COVID-19 vaccine. This clone was seen a few times. V lost 4 bases, J lost 7 bases, and 3 bases stayed unmatched. The CDR3 consists of 12 residues. Germline CDR1 is SQVTM and CDR2 is ANQGSEA. Assay used: immunoSEQ multiplex PCR; TCRdb lists only in-frame clones, some missing. This sample has tens of thousands of clones; around nine tenths occur once, and the top ten carry 4.7%. The sequence derives from an adult in good health. This rearrangement joins TRBV29-1 to TRBJ2-2; 7 bases line up with TRBD2. Sequenced material: peripheral blood, taken on day 0 of MenACWY control vaccination. The CDR3 protein is CSVVGRDGELFF. Here the CDR3 DNA reads TGCAGCGTTGTTGGGAGGGACGGGGAGCTGTTTTTT.